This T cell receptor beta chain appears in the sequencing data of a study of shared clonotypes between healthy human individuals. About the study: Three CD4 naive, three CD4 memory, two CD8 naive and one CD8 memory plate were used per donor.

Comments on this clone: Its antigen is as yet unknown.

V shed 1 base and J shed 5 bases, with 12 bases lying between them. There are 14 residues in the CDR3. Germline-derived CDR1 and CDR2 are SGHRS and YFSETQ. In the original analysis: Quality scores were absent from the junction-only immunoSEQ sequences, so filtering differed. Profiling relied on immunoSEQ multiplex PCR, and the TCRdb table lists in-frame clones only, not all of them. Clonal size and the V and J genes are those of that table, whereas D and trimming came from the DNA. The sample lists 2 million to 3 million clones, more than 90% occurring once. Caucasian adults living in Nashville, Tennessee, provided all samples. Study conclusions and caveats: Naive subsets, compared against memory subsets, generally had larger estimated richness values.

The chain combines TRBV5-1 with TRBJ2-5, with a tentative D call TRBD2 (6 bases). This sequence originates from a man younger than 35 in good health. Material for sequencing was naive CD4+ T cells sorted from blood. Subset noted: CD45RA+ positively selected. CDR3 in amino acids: CASSLLEGTETQYF. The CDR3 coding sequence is TGCGCCAGCAGCTTGTTGGAGGGGACGGAGACCCAGTACTTC.